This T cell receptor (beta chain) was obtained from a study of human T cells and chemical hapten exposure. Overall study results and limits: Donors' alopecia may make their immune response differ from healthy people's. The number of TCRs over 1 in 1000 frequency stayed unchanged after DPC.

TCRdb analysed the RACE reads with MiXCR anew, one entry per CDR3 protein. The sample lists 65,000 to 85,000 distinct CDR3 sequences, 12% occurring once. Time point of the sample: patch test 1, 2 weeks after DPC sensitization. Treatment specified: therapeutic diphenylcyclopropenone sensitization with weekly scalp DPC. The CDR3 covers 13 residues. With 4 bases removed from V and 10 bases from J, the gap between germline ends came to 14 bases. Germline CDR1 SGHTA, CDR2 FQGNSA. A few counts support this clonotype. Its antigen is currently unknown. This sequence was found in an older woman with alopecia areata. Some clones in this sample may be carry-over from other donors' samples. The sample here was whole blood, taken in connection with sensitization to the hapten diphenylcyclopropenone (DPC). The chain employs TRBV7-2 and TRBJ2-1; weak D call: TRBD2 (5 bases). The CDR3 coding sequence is TGTGCCAGCAGCTCGGGAAACGGACCCGAGCAGTTCTTC. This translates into CASSSGNGPEQFF.